This T cell receptor (beta chain) was retrieved from a study of T cell responses to AZD1222 COVID-19 vaccine. CDR1 and CDR2 (germline): MDHEN, SYDVKM. The CDR3 runs to 15 residues. The germline V and J ends were trimmed by 2 bases and 8 bases, with 18 bases remaining between them. The data were produced by immunoSEQ multiplex PCR, yet TCRdb's version contains in-frame clones alone and is incomplete. The sample contains some 150,000 clones, 75% to 85% of which appear only once. This sample comprised peripheral blood, obtained 28 days after the second dose of the MenACWY control vaccine. This chain uses TRBV28 with TRBJ1-1, with D tentatively TRBD1 (5 bases). This receptor was obtained from an adult who received the MenACWY meningococcal vaccine as a control. The CDR3 nucleotides are TGTGCCAGCAGTTTACCGGGTAGGGGCCAGTCCGAAGCTTTCTTT. It yields the protein CASSLPGRGQSEAFF.